A selection of T cell receptor beta chains follows, all from one sample in a study of identical twins. TCRdb fed the 5' RACE reads into MiXCR, producing one record per CDR3 protein. The sample holds a few hundred thousand distinct CDR3 sequences; around 15% are singletons and the top ten take around 0.48%. These data were also filed under a second study, of yellow fever vaccine responses in identical twins.

Sequenced input: CD4+ T cells sorted from blood. The receptors derive from a woman in her late teens or twenties in good health. The CDR3 runs from the conserved cysteine through the conserved F or W. The D gene is left open where the match is weak. Clone sizes are given selectively: once, few, many, or a class where the clone is expanded.

TRBJ2-5 | NA | TRBV6-2/TRBV6-3 | TRBD2 | CATRLAAKTQYF | TGTGCCACCCGACTAGCGGCGAAGACCCAGTACTTC
TRBJ1-1 | few | TRBV5-1 | TRBD1 | CASSEGQPNTEAFF | TGCGCCAGCAGCGAGGGACAGCCGAACACTGAAGCTTTCTTT
TRBJ2-4 | few | TRBV6-5 | NA | CASSYTGVQGAKNIQYF | TGTGCCAGCAGTTACACCGGGGTTCAAGGTGCCAAAAACATTCAGTACTTC
TRBJ1-1 | few | TRBV5-1 | NA | CASRPGKGAEAFF | TGCGCCAGCAGACCAGGCAAGGGCGCTGAAGCTTTCTTT
TRBJ2-7 | few | TRBV6-5 | NA | CATHGAYEQYF | TGTGCCACCCACGGGGCCTACGAGCAGTACTTC
TRBJ2-5 | NA | TRBV20-1 | NA | CSAFDWRAETQYF | TGCAGTGCTTTTGACTGGCGCGCAGAGACCCAGTACTTC
TRBJ2-2 | few | TRBV3-1 | NA | CASSQPRANTGELFF | TGTGCCAGCAGCCAACCCAGGGCGAACACCGGGGAGCTGTTTTTT
TRBJ2-5 | NA | TRBV12-3/TRBV12-4 | NA | CASSSREGRETQYF | TGTGCCAGCTCCTCCCGTGAGGGGCGGGAGACCCAGTACTTC
TRBJ2-2 | few | TRBV10-3 | NA | CAISEISSSNTGELFF | TGTGCCATCAGTGAAATCAGTAGTTCTAACACCGGGGAGCTGTTTTTT
TRBJ2-1 | few | TRBV3-1 | TRBD1 | CASSLRQGALEQFF | TGTGCCAGCAGCCTCCGACAGGGGGCTCTCGAGCAGTTCTTC
TRBJ2-4 | many | TRBV12-3/TRBV12-4 | TRBD1 | CASSTTGGWAKNIQYF | TGTGCCAGCAGCACGACAGGGGGCTGGGCCAAAAACATTCAGTACTTC
TRBJ2-1 | few | TRBV7-8 | TRBD2 | CASSLRTAGGLNEQFF | TGTGCCAGCAGCTTAAGGACGGCGGGAGGGCTTAATGAGCAGTTCTTC
TRBJ2-1 | many | TRBV12-3/TRBV12-4 | TRBD2 | CASSLRGGRVAGVIEQFF | TGTGCCAGCAGTTTACGGGGGGGTAGAGTAGCGGGAGTTATTGAGCAGTTCTTC
TRBJ2-2 | NA | TRBV29-1 | TRBD2 | CSVGTSGTNTGELFF | TGCAGCGTGGGGACTAGCGGGACGAACACCGGGGAGCTGTTTTTT
TRBJ2-1 | NA | TRBV28 | TRBD2 | CASLTPGGYNEQFF | TGTGCCAGCTTAACGCCGGGGGGCTACAATGAGCAGTTCTTC
TRBJ2-2 | few | TRBV4-1 | NA | CASSLEGFGELFF | TGCGCCAGCAGCCTAGAGGGTTTTGGGGAGCTGTTTTTT
TRBJ2-5 | NA | TRBV11-1 | TRBD2 | CASSFRSSSGRAFETQYF | TGTGCCAGCAGCTTCCGATCCTCTAGCGGGAGGGCGTTTGAGACCCAGTACTTC
TRBJ1-4 | few | TRBV6-1 | TRBD1 | CASSRERTGSLKLFF | TGTGCCAGCAGTCGAGAAAGGACAGGGTCGTTGAAACTGTTTTTT
TRBJ2-1 | NA | TRBV6-1 | TRBD2 | CASKKTSGSYEQFF | TGTGCCAGCAAAAAGACTAGCGGGAGTTATGAGCAGTTCTTC
TRBJ2-2 | few | TRBV7-6 | TRBD2 | CASSPTSGLTGELFF | TGTGCCAGCAGTCCAACTAGCGGGCTCACCGGGGAGCTGTTTTTT
TRBJ2-5 | few | TRBV12-3/TRBV12-4 | NA | CASSSVAVGEETQYF | TGTGCCAGCAGCTCCGTAGCGGTTGGGGAGGAGACCCAGTACTTC
TRBJ2-5 | NA | TRBV20-1 | NA | CSAIPGEQETQYF | TGCAGTGCTATCCCAGGAGAACAAGAGACCCAGTACTTC
TRBJ2-3 | NA | TRBV7-2 | NA | CASSELRSDTQYF | TGTGCCAGCAGCGAGCTTAGATCCGATACGCAGTATTTT
TRBJ1-5 | few | TRBV4-1 | NA | CASSQGGKSNQPQHF | TGCGCCAGCAGCCAAGGGGGGAAGAGTAATCAGCCCCAGCATTTT
TRBJ2-5 | few | TRBV5-1 | TRBD2 | CASSSERDPVETQYF | TGCGCCAGCAGCTCCGAGCGGGACCCTGTAGAGACCCAGTACTTC
TRBJ2-3 | NA | TRBV5-1 | TRBD2 | CASSLGASGSTTDTQYF | TGCGCCAGCAGCTTGGGGGCTAGCGGGAGTACGACAGATACGCAGTATTTT
TRBJ2-5 | once | TRBV11-3 | NA | CASSPTTVRETQYF | TGTGCCAGCAGCCCAACGACGGTTCGGGAGACCCAGTACTTC